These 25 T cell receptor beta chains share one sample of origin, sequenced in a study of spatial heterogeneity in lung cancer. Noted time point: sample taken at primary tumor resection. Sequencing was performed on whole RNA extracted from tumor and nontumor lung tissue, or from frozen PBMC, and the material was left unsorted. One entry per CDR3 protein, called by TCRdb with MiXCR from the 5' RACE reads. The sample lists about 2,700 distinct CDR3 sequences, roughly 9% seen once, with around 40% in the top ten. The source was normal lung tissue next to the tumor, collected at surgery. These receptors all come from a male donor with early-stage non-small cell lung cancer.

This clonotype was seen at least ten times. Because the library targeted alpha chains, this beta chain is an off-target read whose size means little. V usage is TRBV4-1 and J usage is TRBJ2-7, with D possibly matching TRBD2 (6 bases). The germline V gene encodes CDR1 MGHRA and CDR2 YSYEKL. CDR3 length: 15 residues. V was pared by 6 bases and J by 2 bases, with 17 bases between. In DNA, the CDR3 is TGCGCCAGCAGTGCGGTCGGGACGGGAGCCTACGAGCAGTACTTC. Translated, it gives CASSAVGTGAYEQYF.

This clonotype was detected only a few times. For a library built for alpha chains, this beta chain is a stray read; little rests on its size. CDR3 amino acids: CASSPRRDYYGYTF. CDR3 DNA: TGTGCCAGCTCTCCGCGGAGAGACTACTATGGCTACACCTTC. This chain uses TRBV27 with TRBJ1-2; no clear D gene. The CDR3 consists of 14 residues. Per the germline V gene, CDR1 is MNHEY and CDR2 is SMNVEV (reference sequence). Trimming stripped 8 bases from V and 3 bases from J, with 16 bases between.

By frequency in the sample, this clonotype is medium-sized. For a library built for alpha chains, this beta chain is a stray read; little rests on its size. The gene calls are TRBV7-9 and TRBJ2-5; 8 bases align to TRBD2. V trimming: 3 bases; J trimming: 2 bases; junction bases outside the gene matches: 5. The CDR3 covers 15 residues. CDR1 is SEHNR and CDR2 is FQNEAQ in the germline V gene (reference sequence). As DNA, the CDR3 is TGTGCCAGCAGCTTCACTAGCGGTCGTCAAGAGACCCAGTACTTC. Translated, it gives CASSFTSGRQETQYF.

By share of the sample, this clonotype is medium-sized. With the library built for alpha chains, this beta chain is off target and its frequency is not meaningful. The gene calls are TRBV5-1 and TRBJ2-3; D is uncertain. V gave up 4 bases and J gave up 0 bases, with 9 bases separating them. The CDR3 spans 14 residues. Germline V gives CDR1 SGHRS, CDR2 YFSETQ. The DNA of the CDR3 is TGCGCCAGCAGCCCCCCCTCTAGCACAGATACGCAGTATTTT. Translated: CASSPPSSTDTQYF.

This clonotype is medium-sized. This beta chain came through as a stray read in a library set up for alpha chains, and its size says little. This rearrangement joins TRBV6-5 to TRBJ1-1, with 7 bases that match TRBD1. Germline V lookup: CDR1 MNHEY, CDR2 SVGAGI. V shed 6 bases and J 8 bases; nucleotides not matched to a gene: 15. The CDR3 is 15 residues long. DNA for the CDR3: TGTGCCAGCAGACCCGGGACAGTGGGTAGATGGGAAGCTTTCTTT. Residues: CASRPGTVGRWEAFF.

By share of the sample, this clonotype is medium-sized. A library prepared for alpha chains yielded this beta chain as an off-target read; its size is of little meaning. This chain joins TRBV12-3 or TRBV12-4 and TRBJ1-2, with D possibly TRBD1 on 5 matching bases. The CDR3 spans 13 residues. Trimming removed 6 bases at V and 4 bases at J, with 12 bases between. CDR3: CASSSGTVYGYTF. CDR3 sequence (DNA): TGTGCCAGCAGCTCCGGGACGGTCTATGGCTACACCTTC.

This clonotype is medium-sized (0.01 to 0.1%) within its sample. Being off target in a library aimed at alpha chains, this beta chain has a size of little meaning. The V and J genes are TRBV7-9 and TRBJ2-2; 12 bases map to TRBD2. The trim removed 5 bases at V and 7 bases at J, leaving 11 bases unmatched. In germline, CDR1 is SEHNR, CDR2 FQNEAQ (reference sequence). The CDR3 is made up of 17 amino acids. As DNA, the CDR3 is TGTGCCAGCAGCCACTCTCGGACTAGCGGGACGGACGGGGAGCTGTTTTTT. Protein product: CASSHSRTSGTDGELFF.

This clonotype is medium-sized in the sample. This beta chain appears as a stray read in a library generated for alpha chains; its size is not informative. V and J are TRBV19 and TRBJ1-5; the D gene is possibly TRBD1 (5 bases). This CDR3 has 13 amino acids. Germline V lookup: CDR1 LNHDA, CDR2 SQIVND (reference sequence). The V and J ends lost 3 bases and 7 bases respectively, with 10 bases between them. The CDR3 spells CASSMGRDQPQHF. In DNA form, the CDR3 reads TGTGCCAGTAGTATGGGAAGGGACCAGCCCCAGCATTTT.

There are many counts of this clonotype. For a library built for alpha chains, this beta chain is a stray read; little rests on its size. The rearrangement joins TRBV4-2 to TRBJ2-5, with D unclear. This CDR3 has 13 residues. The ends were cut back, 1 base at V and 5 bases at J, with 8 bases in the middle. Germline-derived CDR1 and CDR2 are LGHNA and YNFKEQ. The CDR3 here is CASSQGLEETQYF. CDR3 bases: TGTGCCAGCAGCCAAGGACTGGAGGAGACCCAGTACTTC.

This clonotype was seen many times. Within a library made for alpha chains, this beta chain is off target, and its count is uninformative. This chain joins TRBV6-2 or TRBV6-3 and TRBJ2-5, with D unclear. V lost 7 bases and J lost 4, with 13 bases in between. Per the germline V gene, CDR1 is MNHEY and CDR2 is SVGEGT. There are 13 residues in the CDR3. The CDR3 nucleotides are TGTGCCAGCACGTCTCTCGCCCCAGAGACCCAGTACTTC. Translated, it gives CASTSLAPETQYF.

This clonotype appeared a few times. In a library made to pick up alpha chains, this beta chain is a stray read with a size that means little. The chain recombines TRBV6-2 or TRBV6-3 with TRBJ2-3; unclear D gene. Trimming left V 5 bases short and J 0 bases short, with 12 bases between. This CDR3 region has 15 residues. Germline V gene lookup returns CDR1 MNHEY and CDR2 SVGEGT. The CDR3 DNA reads TGTGCCAGCAGTCGTTTTACATCTAGCACAGATACGCAGTATTTT. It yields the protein CASSRFTSSTDTQYF.

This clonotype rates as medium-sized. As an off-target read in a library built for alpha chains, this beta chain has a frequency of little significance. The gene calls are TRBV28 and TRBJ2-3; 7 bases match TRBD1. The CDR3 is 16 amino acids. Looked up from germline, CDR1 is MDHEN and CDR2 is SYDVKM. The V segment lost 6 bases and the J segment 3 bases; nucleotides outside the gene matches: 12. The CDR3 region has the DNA TGTGCCAGCAGACCCCCGACAGGGTTGGGGACAGATACGCAGTATTTT. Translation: CASRPPTGLGTDTQYF.

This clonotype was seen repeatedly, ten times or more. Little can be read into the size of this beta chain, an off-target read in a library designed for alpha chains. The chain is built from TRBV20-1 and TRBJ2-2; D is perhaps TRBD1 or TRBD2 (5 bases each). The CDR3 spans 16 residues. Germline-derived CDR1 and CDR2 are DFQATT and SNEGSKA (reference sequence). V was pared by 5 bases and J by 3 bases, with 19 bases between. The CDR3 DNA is TGCAGTGCTGGTATAGAGGGGATTTCGGACACCGGGGAGCTGTTTTTT. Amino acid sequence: CSAGIEGISDTGELFF.

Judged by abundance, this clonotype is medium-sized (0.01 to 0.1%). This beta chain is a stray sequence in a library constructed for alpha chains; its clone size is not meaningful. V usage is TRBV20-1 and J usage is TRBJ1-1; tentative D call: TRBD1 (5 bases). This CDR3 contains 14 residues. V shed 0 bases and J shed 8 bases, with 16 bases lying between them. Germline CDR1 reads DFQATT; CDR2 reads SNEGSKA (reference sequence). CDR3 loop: CSARDWGDSQEAFF. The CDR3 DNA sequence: TGCAGTGCTAGAGACTGGGGGGACTCCCAAGAAGCTTTCTTT.

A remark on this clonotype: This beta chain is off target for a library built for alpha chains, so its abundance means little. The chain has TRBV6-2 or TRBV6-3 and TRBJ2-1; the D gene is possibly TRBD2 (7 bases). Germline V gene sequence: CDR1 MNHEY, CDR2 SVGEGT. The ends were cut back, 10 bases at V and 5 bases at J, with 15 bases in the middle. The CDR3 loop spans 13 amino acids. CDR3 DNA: TGTGCCACCCGGGGGCTAGCGGACAATGAGCAGTTCTTC. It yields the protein CATRGLADNEQFF.

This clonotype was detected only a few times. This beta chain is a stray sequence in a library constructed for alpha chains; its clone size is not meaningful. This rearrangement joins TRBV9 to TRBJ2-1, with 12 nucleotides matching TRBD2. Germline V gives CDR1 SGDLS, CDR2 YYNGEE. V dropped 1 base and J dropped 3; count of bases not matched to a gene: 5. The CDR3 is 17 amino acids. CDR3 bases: TGTGCCAGCAGCGTACGACTAGCGGGAGCCCACTACAATGAGCAGTTCTTC. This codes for CASSVRLAGAHYNEQFF. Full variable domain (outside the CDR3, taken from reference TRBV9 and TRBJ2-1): DSGVTQTPKHLITATGQRVTLRCSPRSGDLSVYWYQQSLDQGLQFLIQYYNGEERAKGNILERFSAQQFPDLHSELNLSSLELGDSALYFCASSVRLAGAHYNEQFFGPGTRLTVL.

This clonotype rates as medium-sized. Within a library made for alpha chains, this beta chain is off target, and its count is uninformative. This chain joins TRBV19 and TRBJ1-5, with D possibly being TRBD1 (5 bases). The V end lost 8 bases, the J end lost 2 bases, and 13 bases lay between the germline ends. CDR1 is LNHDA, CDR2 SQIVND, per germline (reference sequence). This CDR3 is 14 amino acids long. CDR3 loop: CASWAQGGNQPQHF. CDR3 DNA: TGTGCCAGTTGGGCTCAGGGTGGCAATCAGCCCCAGCATTTT.

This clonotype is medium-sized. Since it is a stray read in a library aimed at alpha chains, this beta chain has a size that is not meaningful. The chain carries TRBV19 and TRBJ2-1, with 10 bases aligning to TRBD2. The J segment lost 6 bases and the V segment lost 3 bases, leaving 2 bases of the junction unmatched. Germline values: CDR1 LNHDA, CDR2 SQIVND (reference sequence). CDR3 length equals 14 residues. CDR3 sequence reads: CASSMPSGSNEQFF. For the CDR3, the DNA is TGTGCCAGTAGTATGCCTAGCGGGAGCAATGAGCAGTTCTTC.

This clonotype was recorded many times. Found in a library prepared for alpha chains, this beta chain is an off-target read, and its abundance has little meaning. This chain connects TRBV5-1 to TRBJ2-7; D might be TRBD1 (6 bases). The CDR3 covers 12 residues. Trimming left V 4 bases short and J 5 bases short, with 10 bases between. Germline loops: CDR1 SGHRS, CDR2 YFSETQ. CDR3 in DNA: TGCGCCAGCAGCATACAGGGAAACGAGCAGTACTTC. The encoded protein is CASSIQGNEQYF.

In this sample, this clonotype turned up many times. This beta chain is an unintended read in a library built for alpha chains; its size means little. In DNA form, the CDR3 reads TGCAGTGCTAGGACAGGGGTTTACGAGCAGTACTTC. Translating it yields CSARTGVYEQYF. J is TRBJ2-7 and V is TRBV20-1; 8 nucleotides match TRBD1. This CDR3 region has 12 residues. Per the germline V gene, CDR1 is DFQATT and CDR2 is SNEGSKA (reference sequence). The ends lost 3 bases at V and 4 bases at J; junction bases unmatched: 2.

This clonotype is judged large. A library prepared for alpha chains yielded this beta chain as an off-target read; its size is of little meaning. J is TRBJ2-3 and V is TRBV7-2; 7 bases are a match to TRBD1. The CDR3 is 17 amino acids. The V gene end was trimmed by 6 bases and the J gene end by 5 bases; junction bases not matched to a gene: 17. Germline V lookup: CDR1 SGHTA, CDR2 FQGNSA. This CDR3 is CASSLGTGAFYGDTQYF. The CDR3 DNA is TGTGCCAGCAGTCTAGGAACAGGGGCCTTTTACGGAGATACGCAGTATTTT.

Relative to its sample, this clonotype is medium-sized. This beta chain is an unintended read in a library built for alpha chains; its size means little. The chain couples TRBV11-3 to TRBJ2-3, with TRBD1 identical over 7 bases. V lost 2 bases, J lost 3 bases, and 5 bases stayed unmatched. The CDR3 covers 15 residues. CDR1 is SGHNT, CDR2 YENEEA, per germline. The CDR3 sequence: CASSLMGQTTDTQYF. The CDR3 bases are TGTGCCAGCAGCTTAATGGGACAGACGACAGATACGCAGTATTTT.

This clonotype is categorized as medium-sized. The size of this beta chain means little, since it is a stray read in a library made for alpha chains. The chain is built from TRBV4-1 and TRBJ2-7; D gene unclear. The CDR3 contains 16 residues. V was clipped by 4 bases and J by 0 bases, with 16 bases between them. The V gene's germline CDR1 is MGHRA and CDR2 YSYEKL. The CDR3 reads CASSPALEGSSYEQYF. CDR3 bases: TGCGCCAGCAGCCCCGCCCTCGAAGGAAGCTCCTACGAGCAGTACTTC.

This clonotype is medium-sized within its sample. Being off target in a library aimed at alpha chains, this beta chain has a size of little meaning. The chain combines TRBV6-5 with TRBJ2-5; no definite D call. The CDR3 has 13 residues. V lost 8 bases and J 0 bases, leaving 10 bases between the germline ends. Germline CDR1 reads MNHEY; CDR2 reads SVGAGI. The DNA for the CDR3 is TGTGCCAGCGTAATGCGGTACCAAGAGACCCAGTACTTC. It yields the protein CASVMRYQETQYF.

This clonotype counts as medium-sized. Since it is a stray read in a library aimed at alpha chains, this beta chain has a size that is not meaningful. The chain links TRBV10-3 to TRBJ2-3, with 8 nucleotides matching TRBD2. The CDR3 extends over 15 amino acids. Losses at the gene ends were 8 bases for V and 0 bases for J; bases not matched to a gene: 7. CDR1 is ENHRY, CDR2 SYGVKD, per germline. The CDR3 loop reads CAIRISGISTDTQYF. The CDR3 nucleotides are TGTGCCATCCGCATTAGCGGGATAAGCACAGATACGCAGTATTTT.